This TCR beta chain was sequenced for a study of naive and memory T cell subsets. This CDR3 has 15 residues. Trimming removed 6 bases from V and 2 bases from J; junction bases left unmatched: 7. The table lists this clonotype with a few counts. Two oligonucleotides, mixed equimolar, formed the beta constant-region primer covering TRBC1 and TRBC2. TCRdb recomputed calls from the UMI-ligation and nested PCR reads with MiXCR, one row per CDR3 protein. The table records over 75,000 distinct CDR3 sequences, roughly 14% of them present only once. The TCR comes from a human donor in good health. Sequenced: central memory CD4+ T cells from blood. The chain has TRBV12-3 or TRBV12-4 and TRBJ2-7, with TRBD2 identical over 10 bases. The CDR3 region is CASSQSSGGTYEQYF. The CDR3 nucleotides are TGTGCCAGCAGCCAATCTAGCGGGGGAACCTACGAGCAGTACTTC.